This T cell receptor beta chain stems from a study of T cell repertoires in cytomegalovirus infection (dated by TCRdb to the late 2010s). At the level of the whole study: Recently identified HLA-C-restricted CMV epitopes, whose presentation resists viral immunomodulation, were targeted by peptide stimulations together with well-studied HLA-B-restricted epitopes. Because public TCR beta signatures pointed to carriage of CMV infection together with the matching HLA type, the HLA type of each donor mattered for the analysis. Results the study describes overall, beyond this receptor: In the ex vivo response, HLA-C-restricted CMV-specific TCR beta clonotypes were dominant, and in two of eight donors the single most frequent clonotype came from this HLA-C-restricted group. In both this cohort and an independent approximately 370-donor cohort, the cumulative frequency of public TCR beta family members distinguished carriers of CMV infection plus the relevant HLA type.

Data came from an Illumina HiSeq 1500. TCRdb handled the public reads itself, with Q25 trimming in fastp and clone calling in MiXCR, and kept productive beta chains. Identical CDR3 proteins give one entry, which carries the most common genes and DNA. For this sample the table gives about 570,000 distinct CDR3 sequences, of which almost 40% were detected only once. 48% of the sample is taken by the ten largest. A few counts support this clonotype. Its antigen is currently not known. Nothing much larger sits one base from this clone, and base qualities are not available. Based on the germline V gene (reference sequence), the CDR1 and CDR2 sequences are SEHNR and FQNEAQ. The CDR3 runs 13 amino acids, cysteine and phenylalanine included. Only the CDR3 region is kept as DNA, spanning 39 bases read in frame from base 1. At the junction V is shortened by 5 bases and J by 4 bases; bases outside the gene matches: 5.

The sample's treatment or condition label, in plain terms: in vitro stimulation with specific CMV peptide epitopes to enrich CMV-specific T cells. The rearranged chain carries TRBV7-9 and TRBJ2-7; TRBD1 aligns with 7 central bases. This material consisted of cultured PBMCs, taken from culture after CMV antigen stimulation. The sequence derives from a human donor in good health (CMV status not recorded). Some clones in this sample may be carry-over from other donors' samples. The nucleotides read TGTGCCAGCAGCACCGACAGGGCATACGAGCAGTACTTC. It encodes CASSTDRAYEQYF.